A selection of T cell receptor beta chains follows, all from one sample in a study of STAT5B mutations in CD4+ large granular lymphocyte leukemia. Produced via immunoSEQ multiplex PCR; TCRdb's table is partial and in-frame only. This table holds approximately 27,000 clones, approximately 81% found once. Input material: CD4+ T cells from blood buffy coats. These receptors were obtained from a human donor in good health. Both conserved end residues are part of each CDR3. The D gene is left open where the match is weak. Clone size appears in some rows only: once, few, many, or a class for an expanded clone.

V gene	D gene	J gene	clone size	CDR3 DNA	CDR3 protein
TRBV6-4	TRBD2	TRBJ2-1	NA	TGTGCCAGCAGCGAGCCGGGACTAGCTCTTCACGAGCAGTTCTTC	CASSEPGLALHEQFF
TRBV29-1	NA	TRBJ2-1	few	TGCAGCGTTGAACTAGGGGGGAGGTTTTTTCAGGGGGACAATGAGCAGTTCTTC	CSVELGGRFFQGDNEQFF
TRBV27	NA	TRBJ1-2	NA	TGTGCCAGCAGTTTATCGAATCAGGGTAACTATGGCTACACCTTC	CASSLSNQGNYGYTF
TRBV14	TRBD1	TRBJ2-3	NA	TGTGCCAGCAGCCTCCCCGGGACAGGGACAGATACGCAGTATTTT	CASSLPGTGTDTQYF
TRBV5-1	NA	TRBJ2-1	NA	TGCGCCAGCAGCTTTCTGGACACCAAAGGGCACAATGAGCAGTTCTTC	CASSFLDTKGHNEQFF
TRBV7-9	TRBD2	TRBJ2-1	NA	TGTGCCAGCAGCTCTTTCGGGCAGGGCGGGAGGCATGAGCAGTTCTTC	CASSSFGQGGRHEQFF
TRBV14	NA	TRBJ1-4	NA	TGTGCCAGCAGCCCAAGGTACCCCGAAACTAATGAAAAACTGTTTTTT	CASSPRYPETNEKLFF
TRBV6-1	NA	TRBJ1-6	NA	TGTGCCAGCAGTGAAGCAGCAGGGAGGAATTCACCCCTCCACTTT	CASSEAAGRNSPLHF
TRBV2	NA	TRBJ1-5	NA	TGTGCCAGCCGAAACGTCGGACCGAACAATCAGCCCCAGCATTTT	CASRNVGPNNQPQHF
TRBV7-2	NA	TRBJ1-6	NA	TGTGCCAGCAGCTTAGAGGTCTCCTATAATTCACCCCTCCACTTT	CASSLEVSYNSPLHF
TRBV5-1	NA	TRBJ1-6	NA	TGCGCCAGCAGCTTTGCCGGGCCAACCTCTGTGAATTCACCCCTCCACTTT	CASSFAGPTSVNSPLHF
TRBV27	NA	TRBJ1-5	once	TGTGCCAGCAGTCCTCAGACACTCTTGGGCTACCAGCCCCAGCATTTT	CASSPQTLLGYQPQHF
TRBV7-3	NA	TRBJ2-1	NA	TGTGCCAGCAGCTTAGAGGAGGTCGGGGAGCAGTTCTTC	CASSLEEVGEQFF
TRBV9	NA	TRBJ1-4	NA	TGTGCCAGCAGCCAAGGGGCGGTACGGACTGGTGAAAAACTGTTTTTT	CASSQGAVRTGEKLFF
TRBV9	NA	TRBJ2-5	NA	TGTGCCAGCAGCGCAGGGTTTGGAGAGACCCAGTACTTC	CASSAGFGETQYF
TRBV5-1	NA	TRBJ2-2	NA	TGCGCCAGCAGCTTGGACAGGGTACCCGGGGAGCTGTTTTTT	CASSLDRVPGELFF
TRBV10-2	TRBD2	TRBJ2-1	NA	TGCGCCAGCAGTGAGTTACTAGCGGGAGAAGCCAATGAGCAGTTCTTC	CASSELLAGEANEQFF
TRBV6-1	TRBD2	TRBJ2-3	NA	TGTGCCAGCAGTGAAATTGTTAGCGGGGGGGCCGTAGATACGCAGTATTTT	CASSEIVSGGAVDTQYF
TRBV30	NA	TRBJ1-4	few	TGTGCCTGGAGGGGTCGGGACGGAGATGAAAAACTGTTTTTT	CAWRGRDGDEKLFF
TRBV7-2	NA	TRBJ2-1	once	TGTGCCAGCAGCTTAGTGGCGGACTACAATGAGCAGTTCTTC	CASSLVADYNEQFF
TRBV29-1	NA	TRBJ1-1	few	TGCAGCGTTGGTTACGGGATGAACACTGAAGCTTTCTTT	CSVGYGMNTEAFF
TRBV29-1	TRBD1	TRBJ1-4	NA	TGCAGCGTTTCCCGGGACAGACAAGGAGGCCGCCGGGAACTGTTTTTT	CSVSRDRQGGRRELFF
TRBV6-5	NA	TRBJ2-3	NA	TGTGCCAGCACCCCGGGGGACAGCCCCACAGATACGCAGTATTTT	CASTPGDSPTDTQYF
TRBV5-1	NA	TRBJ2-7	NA	TGCGCCAGCAGCTTGGAGGCCGGGGCAATTCCCGCCGAGCAGTACTTC	CASSLEAGAIPAEQYF
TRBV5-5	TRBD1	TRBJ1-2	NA	TGTGCCAGCAGCCGGGACAGGGTGTTTCACTACACCTTC	CASSRDRVFHYTF
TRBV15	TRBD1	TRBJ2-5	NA	TGTGCCACCAGCAGAGATGGGGGACAGGTAAAACGGATCCAGTACTTC	CATSRDGGQVKRIQYF
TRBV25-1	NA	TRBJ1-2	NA	TGTGCCAGCAGTGAATGGGGAGACTATGGCTACACCTTC	CASSEWGDYGYTF
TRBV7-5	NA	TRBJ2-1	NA	TGTGCCAGAAGCTGGGACAGGGATTTCACCTACAATGAGCAGTTCTTC	CARSWDRDFTYNEQFF
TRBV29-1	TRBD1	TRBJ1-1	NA	TGCAGCGTTGAACGAGGGGGCTGGACTGAAGCTTTCTTT	CSVERGGWTEAFF
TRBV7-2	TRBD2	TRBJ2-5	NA	TGTGCCAGCAGCTTAGGTTCCGGGAGGACACAAGAGACCCAGTACTTC	CASSLGSGRTQETQYF
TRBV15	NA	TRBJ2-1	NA	TGTGCCACCAGCAGAGACAGGGTGCAGCAGTTCTTC	CATSRDRVQQFF
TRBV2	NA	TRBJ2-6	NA	TGTGCCAGCAGTAAGGGGGTCTCTGGGGCCAACGTCCTGACTTTC	CASSKGVSGANVLTF
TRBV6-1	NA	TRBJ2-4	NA	TGTGCCAGCAGTGGGAAAGGGCCAACCGTCACCAAAAACATTCAGTACTTC	CASSGKGPTVTKNIQYF
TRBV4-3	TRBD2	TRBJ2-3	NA	TGCGCCAGCAGCCAGTTTACTAGCGGGAGGGCCACAGATACGCAGTATTTT	CASSQFTSGRATDTQYF
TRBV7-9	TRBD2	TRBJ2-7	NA	TGTGCCAGCAGCTTAAATAGGTGGAGCGGGAGTGGTCGGGGCGAGCAGTACTTC	CASSLNRWSGSGRGEQYF
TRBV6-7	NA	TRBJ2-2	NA	TGTGCCAGCAGCCCTATGAGTACCGGGGAGCTGTTTTTT	CASSPMSTGELFF
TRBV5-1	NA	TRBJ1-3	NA	TGCGCCAGCAGCCCCGACGGGGGCTGGGGAAACACCATATATTTT	CASSPDGGWGNTIYF
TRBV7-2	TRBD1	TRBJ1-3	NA	TGTGCCAGCAGCTTGGGACAGAGAAACACCATATATTTT	CASSLGQRNTIYF
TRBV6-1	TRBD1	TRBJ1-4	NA	TGTGCCAGCCGTCTCAGGGGGTTGGAAAATGAAAAACTGTTTTTT	CASRLRGLENEKLFF
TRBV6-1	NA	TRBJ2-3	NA	TGTGCCAGCAGTGAAGTAGGGGACTCAGATACGCAGTATTTT	CASSEVGDSDTQYF
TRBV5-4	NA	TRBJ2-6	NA	TGTGCCAGCAGCTTGGCTGGCGCTGGGGCCAACGTCCTGACTTTC	CASSLAGAGANVLTF
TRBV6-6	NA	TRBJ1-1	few	TGTGCCAGCAGAACCCCGGGGGCGCCCCACCGGGCTTTCTTT	CASRTPGAPHRAFF